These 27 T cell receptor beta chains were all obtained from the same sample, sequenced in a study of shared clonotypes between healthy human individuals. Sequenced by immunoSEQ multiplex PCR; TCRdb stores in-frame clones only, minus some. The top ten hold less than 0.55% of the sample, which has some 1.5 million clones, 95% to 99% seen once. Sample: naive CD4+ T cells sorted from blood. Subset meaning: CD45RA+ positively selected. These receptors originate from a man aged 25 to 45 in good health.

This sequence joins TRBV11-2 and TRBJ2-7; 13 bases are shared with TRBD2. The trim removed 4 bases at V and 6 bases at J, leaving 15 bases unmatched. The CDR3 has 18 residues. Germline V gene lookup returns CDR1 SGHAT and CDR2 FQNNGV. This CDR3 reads CASSSHGGHGTSGTEQYF. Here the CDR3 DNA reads TGTGCCAGCAGCTCCCACGGGGGGCACGGGACTAGCGGGACCGAGCAGTACTTC.

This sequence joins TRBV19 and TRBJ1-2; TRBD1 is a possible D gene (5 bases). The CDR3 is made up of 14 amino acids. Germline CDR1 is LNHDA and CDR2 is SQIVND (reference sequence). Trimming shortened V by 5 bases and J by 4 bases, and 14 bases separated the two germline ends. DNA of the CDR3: TGTGCCAGTAGTTTCGGGACTGCGGGCTATGGCTACACCTTC. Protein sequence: CASSFGTAGYGYTF.

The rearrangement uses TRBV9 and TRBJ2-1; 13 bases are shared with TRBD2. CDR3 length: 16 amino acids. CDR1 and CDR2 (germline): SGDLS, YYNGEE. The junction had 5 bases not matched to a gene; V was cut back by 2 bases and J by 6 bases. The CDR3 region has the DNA TGTGCCAGCAGCGTGGATAGGACTAGCGGGAGCAATGAGCAGTTCTTC. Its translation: CASSVDRTSGSNEQFF.

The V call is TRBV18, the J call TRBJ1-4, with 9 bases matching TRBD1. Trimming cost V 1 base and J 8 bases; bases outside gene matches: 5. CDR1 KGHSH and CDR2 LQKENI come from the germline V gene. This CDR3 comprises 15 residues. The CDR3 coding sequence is TGTGCCAGCTCACCACGGACAGGGGTTCGCGAAAAACTGTTTTTT. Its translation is CASSPRTGVREKLFF.

The CDR3 DNA reads TGTGCCAGCAGTGGAGGCAGGGGGGTACAGCCCCAGCATTTT. As protein: CASSGGRGVQPQHF. The chain couples TRBV2 to TRBJ1-5; 7 nucleotides match TRBD1. The trim removed 4 bases at V and 7 bases at J, leaving 7 bases unmatched. Germline V gene lookup returns CDR1 SNHLY and CDR2 FYNNEI. This CDR3 is built from 14 residues.

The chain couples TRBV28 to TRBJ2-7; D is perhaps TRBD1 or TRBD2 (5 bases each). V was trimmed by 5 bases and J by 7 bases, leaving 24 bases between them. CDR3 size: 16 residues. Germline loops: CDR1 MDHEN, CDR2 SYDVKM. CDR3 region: CASSRTPGRGAREQYF. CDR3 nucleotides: TGTGCCAGCAGTCGAACTCCGGGCCGAGGGGCCAGGGAGCAGTACTTC.

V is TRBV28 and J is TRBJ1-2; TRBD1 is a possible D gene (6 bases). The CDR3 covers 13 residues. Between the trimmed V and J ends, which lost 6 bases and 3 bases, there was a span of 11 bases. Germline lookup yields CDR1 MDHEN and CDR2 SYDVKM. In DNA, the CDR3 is TGTGCCAGCAGCGGGACACCAGACTATGGCTACACCTTC. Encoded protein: CASSGTPDYGYTF.

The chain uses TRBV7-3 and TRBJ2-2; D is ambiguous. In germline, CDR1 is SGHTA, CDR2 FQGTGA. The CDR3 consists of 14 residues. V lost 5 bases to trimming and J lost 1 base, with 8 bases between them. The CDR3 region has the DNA TGTGCCAGCAGCCCCCGTTTGAACACCGGGGAGCTGTTTTTT. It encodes CASSPRLNTGELFF.

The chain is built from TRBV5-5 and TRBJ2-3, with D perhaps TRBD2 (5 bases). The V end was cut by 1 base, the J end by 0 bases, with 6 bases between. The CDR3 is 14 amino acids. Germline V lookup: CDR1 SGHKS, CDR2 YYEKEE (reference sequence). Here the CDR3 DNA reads TGTGCCAGCAGCTTGTGGGAGAGCACAGATACGCAGTATTTT. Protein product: CASSLWESTDTQYF.

Here the CDR3 DNA reads TGTGCCAGCAGCTGGGACAGGGGGACTAATGAAAAACTGTTTTTT. It is translated as CASSWDRGTNEKLFF. V and J are TRBV7-2 and TRBJ1-4; 11 nucleotides match TRBD1. V shed 4 bases, J shed 2 bases, and the junction held 0 bases outside the gene matches. The V gene's germline CDR1 is SGHTA and CDR2 FQGNSA. The CDR3 is 15 residues long.

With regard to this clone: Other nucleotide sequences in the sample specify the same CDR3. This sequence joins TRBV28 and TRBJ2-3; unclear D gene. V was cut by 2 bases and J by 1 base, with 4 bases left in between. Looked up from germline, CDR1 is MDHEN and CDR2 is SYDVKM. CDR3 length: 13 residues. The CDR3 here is CASSLGGTDTQYF. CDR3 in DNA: TGTGCCAGCAGTTTAGGGGGCACAGATACGCAGTATTTT.

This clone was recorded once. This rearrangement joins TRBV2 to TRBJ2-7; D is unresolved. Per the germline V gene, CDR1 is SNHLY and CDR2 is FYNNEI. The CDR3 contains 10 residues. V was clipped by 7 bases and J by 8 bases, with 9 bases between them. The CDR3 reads CASNSDKQYF. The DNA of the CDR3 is TGTGCCAGCAATTCAGACAAGCAGTACTTC.

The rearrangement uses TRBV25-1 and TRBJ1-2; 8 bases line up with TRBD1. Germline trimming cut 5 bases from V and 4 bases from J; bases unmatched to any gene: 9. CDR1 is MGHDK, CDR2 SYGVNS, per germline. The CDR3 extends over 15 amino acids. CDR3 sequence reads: CASSITGTGSYGYTF. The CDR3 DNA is TGTGCCAGCAGTATAACCGGGACAGGTTCCTATGGCTACACCTTC.

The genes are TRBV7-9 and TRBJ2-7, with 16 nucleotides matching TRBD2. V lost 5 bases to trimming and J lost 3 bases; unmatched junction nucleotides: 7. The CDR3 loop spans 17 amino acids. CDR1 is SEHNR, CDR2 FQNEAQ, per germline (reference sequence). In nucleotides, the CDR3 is TGTGCCAGCAGCGAGGGACTAGCGGGAGGGGGTGACTACGAGCAGTACTTC. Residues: CASSEGLAGGGDYEQYF.

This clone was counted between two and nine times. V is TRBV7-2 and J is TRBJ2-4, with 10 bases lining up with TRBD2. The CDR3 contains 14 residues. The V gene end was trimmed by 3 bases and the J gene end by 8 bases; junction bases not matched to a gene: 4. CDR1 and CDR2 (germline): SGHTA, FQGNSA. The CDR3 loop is CASSFGTSEYIQYF. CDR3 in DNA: TGTGCCAGCAGCTTCGGGACTAGCGAGTACATTCAGTACTTC.

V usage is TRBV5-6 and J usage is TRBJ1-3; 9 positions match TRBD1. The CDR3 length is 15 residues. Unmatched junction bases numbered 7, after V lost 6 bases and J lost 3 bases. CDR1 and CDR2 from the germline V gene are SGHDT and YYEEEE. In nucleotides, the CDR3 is TGTGCCAGCAACGAACAGGGGGCCTTTGGAAACACCATATATTTT. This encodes CASNEQGAFGNTIYF.

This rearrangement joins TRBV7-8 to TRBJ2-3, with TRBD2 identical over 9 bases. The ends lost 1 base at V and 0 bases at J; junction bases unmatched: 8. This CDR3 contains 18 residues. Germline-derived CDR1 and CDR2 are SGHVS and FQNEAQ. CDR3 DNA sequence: TGTGCCAGCAGCTTAGGGTCGGGGCTAGCGGGAAGCACAGATACGCAGTATTTT. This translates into CASSLGSGLAGSTDTQYF.

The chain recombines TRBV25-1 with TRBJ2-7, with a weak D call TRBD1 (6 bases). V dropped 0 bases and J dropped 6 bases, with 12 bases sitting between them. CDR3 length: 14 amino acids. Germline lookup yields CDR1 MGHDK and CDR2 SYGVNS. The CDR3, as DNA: TGTGCCAGCAGTGAATATCTCGGACAGTCCGAGCAGTACTTC. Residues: CASSEYLGQSEQYF.

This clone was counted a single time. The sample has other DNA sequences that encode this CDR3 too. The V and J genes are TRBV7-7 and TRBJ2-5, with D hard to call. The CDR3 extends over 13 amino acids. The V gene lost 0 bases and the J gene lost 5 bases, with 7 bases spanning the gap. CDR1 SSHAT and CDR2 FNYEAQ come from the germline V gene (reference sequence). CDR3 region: CASSLAGLETQYF. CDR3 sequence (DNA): TGTGCCAGCAGCTTAGCAGGTTTGGAGACCCAGTACTTC.

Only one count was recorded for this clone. The CDR3 nucleotides are TGTGCCAGCAGCTTAAGAACGGGGGCGACTACGTTCGGGACCCAGTACTTC. Translated, it gives CASSLRTGATTFGTQYF. The chain combines TRBV7-2 with TRBJ2-5, with D tentatively TRBD1 or TRBD2 (6 bases each). CDR1 SGHTA and CDR2 FQGNSA come from the germline V gene. The CDR3 extends over 17 amino acids. The ends were cut back, 2 bases at V and 7 bases at J, with 23 bases in the middle.

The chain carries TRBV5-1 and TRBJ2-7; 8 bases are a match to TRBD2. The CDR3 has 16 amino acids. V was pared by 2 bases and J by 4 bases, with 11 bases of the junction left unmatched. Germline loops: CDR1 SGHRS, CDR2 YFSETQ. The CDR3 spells CASSLDLAGGLYEQYF. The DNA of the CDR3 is TGCGCCAGCAGCTTAGACCTGGCGGGAGGACTGTACGAGCAGTACTTC.

DNA of the CDR3: TGTGCCACCAGCTCCCGGGTCTACACTGAAGCTTTCTTT. Protein product: CATSSRVYTEAFF. The gene calls are TRBV15 and TRBJ1-1; unclear D gene. The CDR3 contains 13 residues. Germline V lookup: CDR1 LNHNV, CDR2 YYDKDF (reference sequence). V lost 5 bases and J lost 3, with 10 bases in between.

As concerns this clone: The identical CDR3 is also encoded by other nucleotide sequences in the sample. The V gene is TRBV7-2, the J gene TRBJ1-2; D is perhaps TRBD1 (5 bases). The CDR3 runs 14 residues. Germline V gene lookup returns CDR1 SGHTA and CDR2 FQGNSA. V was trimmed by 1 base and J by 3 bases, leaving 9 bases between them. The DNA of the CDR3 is TGTGCCAGCAGCTTAGGTCAGGGCGACTATGGCTACACCTTC. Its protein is CASSLGQGDYGYTF.

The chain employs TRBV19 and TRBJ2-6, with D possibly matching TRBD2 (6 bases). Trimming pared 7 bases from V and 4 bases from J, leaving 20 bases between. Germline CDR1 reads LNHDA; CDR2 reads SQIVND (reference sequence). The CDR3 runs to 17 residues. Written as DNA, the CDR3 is TGTGCCAGTAACCCACGACTAGTGGGGAAGGGGGCCAACGTCCTGACTTTC. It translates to CASNPRLVGKGANVLTF. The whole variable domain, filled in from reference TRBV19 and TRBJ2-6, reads DGGITQSPKYLFRKEGQNVTLSCEQNLNHDAMYWYRQDPGQGLRLIYYSQIVNDFQKGDIAEGYSVSREKKESFPLTVTSAQKNPTAFYLCASNPRLVGKGANVLTFGAGSRLTVL.

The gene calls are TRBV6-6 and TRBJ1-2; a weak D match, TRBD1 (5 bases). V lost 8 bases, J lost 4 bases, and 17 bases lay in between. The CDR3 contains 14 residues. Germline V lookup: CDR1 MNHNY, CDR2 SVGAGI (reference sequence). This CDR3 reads CASQSWQGVYGYTF. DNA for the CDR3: TGTGCCAGCCAATCATGGCAGGGTGTCTATGGCTACACCTTC.

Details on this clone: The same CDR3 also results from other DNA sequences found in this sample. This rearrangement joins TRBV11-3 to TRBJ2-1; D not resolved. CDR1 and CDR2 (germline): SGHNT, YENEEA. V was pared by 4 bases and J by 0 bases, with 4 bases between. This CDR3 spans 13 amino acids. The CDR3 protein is CASSWDSYNEQFF. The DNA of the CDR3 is TGTGCCAGCAGCTGGGACTCCTACAATGAGCAGTTCTTC.

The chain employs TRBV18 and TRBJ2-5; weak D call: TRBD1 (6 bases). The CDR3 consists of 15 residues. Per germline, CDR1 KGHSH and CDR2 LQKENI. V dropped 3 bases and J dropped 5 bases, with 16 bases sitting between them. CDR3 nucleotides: TGTGCCAGCTCACCCGAGCAGGGGAGAGGCGAGACCCAGTACTTC. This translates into CASSPEQGRGETQYF.